This T cell receptor (beta chain) was recorded in a study of blood T cell repertoires in COVID-19. Study as a whole: Sites across the United States, Italy and Spain contributed samples from acute and convalescent COVID-19.

Measured with immunoSEQ multiplex PCR; TCRdb has only the in-frame clones, and not every one. The sample consists of fewer than 300,000 clones, 83% of them appearing once. V dropped 3 bases and J dropped 0 bases, with 12 bases sitting between them. CDR3 length: 15 amino acids. Germline assignment: CDR1 GTSNPN and CDR2 SVGIG (reference sequence). Sequenced input: peripheral blood. The receptor was derived from a man older than 75 with acute or convalescent COVID-19. This chain joins TRBV30 and TRBJ2-1, with D maybe TRBD2 (6 bases). The CDR3 coding sequence is TGTGCCTGGAGAAGGGGTAGCGGCTCCTACAATGAGCAGTTCTTC. This sequence encodes CAWRRGSGSYNEQFF.